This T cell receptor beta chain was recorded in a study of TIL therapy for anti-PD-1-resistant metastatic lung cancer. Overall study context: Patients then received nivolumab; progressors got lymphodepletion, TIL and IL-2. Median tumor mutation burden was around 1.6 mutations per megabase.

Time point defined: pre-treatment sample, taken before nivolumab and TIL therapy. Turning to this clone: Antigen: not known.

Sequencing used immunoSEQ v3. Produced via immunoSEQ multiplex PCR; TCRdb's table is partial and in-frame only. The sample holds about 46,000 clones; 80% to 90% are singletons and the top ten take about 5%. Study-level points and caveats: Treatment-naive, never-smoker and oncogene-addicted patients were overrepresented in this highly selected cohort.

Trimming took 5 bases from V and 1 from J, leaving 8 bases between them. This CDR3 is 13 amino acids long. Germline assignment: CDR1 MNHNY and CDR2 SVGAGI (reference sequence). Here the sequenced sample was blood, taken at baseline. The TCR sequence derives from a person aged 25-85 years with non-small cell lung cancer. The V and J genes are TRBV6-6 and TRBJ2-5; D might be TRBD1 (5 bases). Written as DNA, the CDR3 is TGTGCCAGCAGTCCCCAGGGCCAAGAGACCCAGTACTTC. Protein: CASSPQGQETQYF.